The 26 T cell receptor beta chains below come from one sample, sequenced in a study of beta chain features in type 1 diabetes. The sequenced template was cDNA made from the entire isolated RNA. Method: immunoSEQ multiplex PCR; TCRdb's copy keeps in-frame clones and lacks some. Counted here are 400,000 to 550,000 clones, around 10% occurring once; the ten biggest clones make up over 0.04%. The sequenced sample consisted of naive CD4+ T cells from blood. The source of these receptors is a woman younger than 30 in good health.

The chain links TRBV6-5 to TRBJ1-1, with a weak D call TRBD1 (5 bases). Trimming pared 2 bases from V and 1 base from J, leaving 8 bases between. The CDR3 contains 14 residues. Germline CDR1 MNHEY, CDR2 SVGAGI. The CDR3: CASSYDSWNTEAFF. The DNA of the CDR3 is TGTGCCAGCAGTTACGACAGTTGGAACACTGAAGCTTTCTTT.

This clone showed up just a few times. CDR3 residues: CASSLIPQGRQQETQYF. DNA of the CDR3: TGCGCCAGCAGCTTGATCCCCCAGGGACGACAACAAGAGACCCAGTACTTC. The rearrangement joins TRBV5-1 to TRBJ2-5; either TRBD1 or TRBD2 may supply D (5 bases each). Germline loops: CDR1 SGHRS, CDR2 YFSETQ. Trimming took off 1 base at V and 2 bases at J, with 18 bases between the two ends. The CDR3 is made up of 17 amino acids.

This chain links TRBV2 with TRBJ2-7; D might be TRBD1 (6 bases). CDR3 length equals 12 residues. The V gene lost 6 bases and the J gene lost 5 bases, with 11 bases spanning the gap. The germline V gene encodes CDR1 SNHLY and CDR2 FYNNEI. The CDR3 region has the DNA TGTGCCAGCAGCGCGTCAGGGGACGAGCAGTACGTC. The encoded protein is CASSASGDEQYV.

This clone has a handful of counts. The J gene is TRBJ2-1, the V gene TRBV14, with D unclear. The germline gives CDR1 SGHDN, CDR2 FVKESK. The CDR3 runs 15 residues. V gave up 3 bases and J gave up 9 bases, with 18 bases separating them. The CDR3 spells CASSQDRASGREQFF. The DNA of the CDR3 is TGTGCCAGCAGCCAGGACCGGGCCTCCGGTCGTGAGCAGTTCTTC.

In this sample, this clone turned up a few times. The chain recombines TRBV7-2 with TRBJ2-5, with 9 bases that match TRBD1. Germline trimming cut 2 bases from V and 5 bases from J; bases unmatched to any gene: 9. There are 16 residues in the CDR3. Germline CDR1 reads SGHTA; CDR2 reads FQGNSA. Written as DNA, the CDR3 is TGTGCCAGCAGCTTACTGGCGGCAGGGACAGGGGAGACCCAGTACTTC. Amino acids: CASSLLAAGTGETQYF.

This chain connects TRBV27 to TRBJ2-7; no clear D. CDR3 length equals 12 residues. Germline V gene lookup returns CDR1 MNHEY and CDR2 SMNVEV (reference sequence). The V end was cut by 5 bases, the J end by 6 bases, with 11 bases between. Written as DNA, the CDR3 is TGTGCCAGCAGTCGTGTGGGGTCCGAGCAGTACTTC. It codes for CASSRVGSEQYF.

This chain connects TRBV5-4 to TRBJ1-2, with 8 bases lining up with TRBD1. The CDR3 length is 15 residues. CDR1 is SGHNT, CDR2 YYREEE, per germline (reference sequence). V lost 5 bases to trimming and J lost 12 bases; unmatched junction nucleotides: 18. CDR3 sequence: CASRPRGQELMVHTF. DNA of the CDR3: TGTGCCAGCAGACCTCGGGGACAGGAACTCATGGTCCACACCTTC. The variable domain in full, with the rest retrieved from reference TRBV5-4 and TRBJ1-2, is ETGVTQSPTHLIKTRGQQVTLRCSSQSGHNTVSWYQQALGQGPQFIFQYYREEENGRGNFPPRFSGLQFPNYSSELNVNALELDDSALYLCASRPRGQELMVHTFGSGTRLTVV.

This clone was observed a few times. The chain couples TRBV18 to TRBJ1-1; D is unclear. The CDR3 spans 14 residues. Germline V gene lookup returns CDR1 KGHSH and CDR2 LQKENI. V lost 5 bases, J lost 5 bases, and 15 bases lay in between. This CDR3 is CASSSDLGRTEAFF. The CDR3 bases are TGTGCCAGCTCATCCGACCTGGGTCGGACTGAAGCTTTCTTT.

This clone was picked up a small number of times. The chain links TRBV2 to TRBJ2-5, with a weak D call TRBD2 (7 bases). The V end lost 6 bases, the J end lost 5 bases, and 19 bases lay between the germline ends. Looked up from germline, CDR1 is SNHLY and CDR2 is FYNNEI. The CDR3 totals 15 residues. Here the CDR3 reads CASSLQGLQMETQYF. The CDR3 DNA reads TGTGCCAGCAGCCTACAGGGACTACAAATGGAGACCCAGTACTTC.

The genes are TRBV30 and TRBJ2-1; weak D call: TRBD2 (6 bases). Germline CDR1 and CDR2: GTSNPN and SVGIG (reference sequence). Trimming removed 4 bases from V and 8 bases from J, with 12 bases in between. The CDR3 has 12 amino acids. CDR3 bases: TGTGCCTGGAACCGCCGGGACTATGAGCAGTTCTTC. Translating gives CAWNRRDYEQFF. Based on the CDR3 plus reference TRBV30 and TRBJ2-1, the full variable domain is SQTIHQWPATLVQPVGSPLSLECTVEGTSNPNLYWYRQAAGRGLQLLFYSVGIGQISSEVPQNLSASRPQDRQFILSSKKLLLSDSGFYLCAWNRRDYEQFFGPGTRLTVL.

This chain links TRBV5-1 with TRBJ1-1; 7 nucleotides line up with TRBD1. From germline, CDR1 is SGHRS and CDR2 YFSETQ. CDR3 length: 15 amino acids. V shed 3 bases and J 1 base; nucleotides not matched to a gene: 6. CDR3 sequence reads: CASSSTGVRNTEAFF. In DNA, the CDR3 is TGCGCCAGCAGCTCTACAGGGGTGAGGAACACTGAAGCTTTCTTT.

The chain uses TRBV30 and TRBJ1-3; TRBD1 agrees at 7 bases. The trim removed 3 bases at V and 0 bases at J, leaving 5 bases unmatched. This CDR3 has 15 residues. Germline assignment: CDR1 GTSNPN and CDR2 SVGIG (reference sequence). The CDR3 DNA reads as TGTGCCTGGAGCGACAGGGCTTTCTCTGGAAACACCATATATTTT. This translates into CAWSDRAFSGNTIYF.

This clone was seen more than once but under ten times. The genes are TRBV18 and TRBJ2-3, with TRBD2 matching 7 bases. The CDR3 length is 15 residues. CDR1 and CDR2 from the germline V gene are KGHSH and LQKENI. V lost 3 bases and J lost 3; bases outside the gene matches: 6. DNA for the CDR3: TGTGCCAGCTCACCCAGGGACTACACGACAGATACGCAGTATTTT. This sequence encodes CASSPRDYTTDTQYF.

Concerning this clone itself: Additional DNA sequences in this sample encode the identical CDR3. V gene TRBV29-1 combines with J gene TRBJ1-1; D not resolved. V lost 2 bases to trimming and J lost 1 base, with 8 bases between them. This CDR3 is built from 13 residues. Germline V CDR1 and CDR2: SQVTM, ANQGSEA. The CDR3 is CSVERRQNTEAFF. DNA of the CDR3: TGCAGCGTTGAACGTCGGCAGAACACTGAAGCTTTCTTT. Full variable domain (rest looked up from reference TRBV29-1 and TRBJ1-1): SAVISQKPSRDICQRGTSLTIQCQVDSQVTMMFWYRQQPGQSLTLIATANQGSEATYESGFVIDKFPISRPNLTFSTLTVSNMSPEDSSIYLCSVERRQNTEAFFGQGTRLTVV.

The genes are TRBV6-6 and TRBJ2-7; the D gene is possibly TRBD1 (6 bases). The CDR3 is 15 residues long. The germline gives CDR1 MNHNY, CDR2 SVGAGI (reference sequence). V was shortened by 0 bases and J by 7 bases, with 16 bases between the two germline ends. CDR3 in amino acids: CASSYSGAFSAEQYV. For the CDR3, the DNA is TGTGCCAGCAGTTACTCGGGGGCTTTCTCCGCAGAGCAGTACGTC.

The rearrangement uses TRBV5-1 and TRBJ2-5; weak D call: TRBD1 (5 bases). Germline V lookup: CDR1 SGHRS, CDR2 YFSETQ. Trimming removed 3 bases from V and 2 bases from J, with 8 bases in between. The CDR3 sequence is 13 residues long. The CDR3 coding sequence is TGCGCCAGCAGCTCAGGGAAGCAAGAGACCCAGTACTTC. Translation: CASSSGKQETQYF.

V gene TRBV4-3 combines with J gene TRBJ2-2; the D gene is possibly TRBD1 (5 bases). The ends were cut back, 0 bases at V and 7 bases at J, with 15 bases in the middle. CDR1 is LGHNA, CDR2 YSLEER, per germline. This CDR3 contains 16 residues. The CDR3 coding sequence is TGCGCCAGCAGCCAAGAGGTTCCTAAAAGGGGCGGGGAGCTGTTTTTT. This translates into CASSQEVPKRGGELFF.

The rearrangement joins TRBV5-4 to TRBJ2-6, with a weak D call TRBD1 (6 bases). The CDR3 runs 15 residues. Germline-derived CDR1 and CDR2 are SGHNT and YYREEE (reference sequence). Trimming took 2 bases from V and 2 from J, leaving 8 bases between them. In DNA form, the CDR3 reads TGTGCCAGCAGCTTAGCAGGGGCTGGGGCCAACGTCCTGACTTTC. This codes for CASSLAGAGANVLTF. The full variable domain, rest sourced from reference TRBV5-4 and TRBJ2-6, is ETGVTQSPTHLIKTRGQQVTLRCSSQSGHNTVSWYQQALGQGPQFIFQYYREEENGRGNFPPRFSGLQFPNYSSELNVNALELDDSALYLCASSLAGAGANVLTFGAGSRLTVL.

Only a few counts were recorded for this clone. V is TRBV5-4 and J is TRBJ1-2; TRBD1 matches at 7 bases. V shed 4 bases, J shed 3 bases, and the junction held 12 bases outside the gene matches. CDR3 size: 16 residues. CDR1 and CDR2 (germline): SGHNT, YYREEE (reference sequence). In DNA form, the CDR3 reads TGTGCCAGCAGCCCGTTACAGTCAGGGGGTTACTATGGCTACACCTTC. Protein: CASSPLQSGGYYGYTF.

This rearrangement joins TRBV9 to TRBJ1-1; tentatively, D is TRBD1 (5 bases). Germline V gene sequence: CDR1 SGDLS, CDR2 YYNGEE. The CDR3 consists of 15 residues. V was cut by 2 bases and J by 4 bases, with 15 bases left in between. CDR3 nucleotides: TGTGCCAGCAGCGTCGCGACCGGGACGGGCACTGAAGCTTTCTTT. Translated: CASSVATGTGTEAFF.

The chain recombines TRBV5-4 with TRBJ2-3; 7 bases line up with TRBD1. The CDR3 loop spans 13 amino acids. V lost 6 bases to trimming and J lost 6 bases; unmatched junction nucleotides: 7. Germline CDR1 SGHNT, CDR2 YYREEE (reference sequence). CDR3 protein: CASKTGRGDTQYF. The CDR3 nucleotides read TGTGCCAGCAAGACAGGGAGAGGGGATACGCAGTATTTT.

The chain joins TRBV7-2 to TRBJ2-5; 8 bases match TRBD1. Germline-derived CDR1 and CDR2 are SGHTA and FQGNSA. There are 14 residues in the CDR3. V trimming: 5 bases; J trimming: 5 bases; junction bases outside the gene matches: 7. In DNA, the CDR3 is TGTGCCAGCAGCCACTCAGGGGGCCGGGAGACCCAGTACTTC. Translation gives CASSHSGGRETQYF.

The V gene is TRBV4-3, the J gene TRBJ2-3; TRBD2 matches 9 bases. Trimming removed 4 bases from V and 2 bases from J; junction bases left unmatched: 4. Germline V CDR1 and CDR2: LGHNA, YSLEER. The CDR3 extends over 15 amino acids. CDR3 DNA sequence: TGCGCCAGCAGCCCGCGGGAGGGCGTCACAGATACGCAGTATTTT. Translating it yields CASSPREGVTDTQYF.

V and J are TRBV7-8 and TRBJ2-3; D call uncertain. The V end was cut by 1 base, the J end by 0 bases, with 8 bases between. Germline-derived CDR1 and CDR2 are SGHVS and FQNEAQ. CDR3 size: 15 residues. The CDR3, as DNA: TGTGCCAGCAGCTTAGTACCCCGGAGCACAGATACGCAGTATTTT. The encoded protein is CASSLVPRSTDTQYF.

This clone was picked up a small number of times. The V call is TRBV29-1, the J call TRBJ2-5; D unclear. The V end lost 4 bases, the J end lost 5 bases, and 11 bases lay between the germline ends. The CDR3 has 12 amino acids. The germline CDR1 and CDR2 sequences are SQVTM and ANQGSEA. CDR3 in amino acids: CSVGTDRETQYF. The CDR3 DNA is TGCAGCGTTGGCACGGATCGGGAGACCCAGTACTTC.

This clone was found a few times. The chain has TRBV10-3 and TRBJ2-1; D ambiguous. The CDR3 is made up of 14 amino acids. The germline V and J ends were trimmed by 2 bases and 8 bases, with 13 bases remaining between them. Germline V gene data show CDR1 as ENHRY and CDR2 as SYGVKD. The CDR3 sequence: CAISEPVVGDEQFF. CDR3 nucleotides: TGTGCCATCAGTGAGCCGGTCGTGGGCGATGAGCAGTTCTTC.